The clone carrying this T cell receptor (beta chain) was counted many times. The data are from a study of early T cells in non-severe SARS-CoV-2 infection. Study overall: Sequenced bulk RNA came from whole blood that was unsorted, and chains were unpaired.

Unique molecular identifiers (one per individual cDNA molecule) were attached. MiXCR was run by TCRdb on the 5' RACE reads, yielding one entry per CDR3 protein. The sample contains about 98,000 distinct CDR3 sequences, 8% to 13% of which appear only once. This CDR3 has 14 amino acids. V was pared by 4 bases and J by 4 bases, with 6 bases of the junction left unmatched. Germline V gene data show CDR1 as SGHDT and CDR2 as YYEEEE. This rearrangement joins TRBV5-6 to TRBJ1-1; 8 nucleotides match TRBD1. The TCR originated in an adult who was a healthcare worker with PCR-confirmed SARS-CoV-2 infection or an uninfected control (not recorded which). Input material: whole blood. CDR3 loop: CASSPGTGGTEAFF. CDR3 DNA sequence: TGTGCCAGCAGCCCCGGGACAGGCGGCACTGAAGCTTTCTTT.